The rows below give T cell receptor beta chains drawn from one sample of a study of blood T cell repertoires in COVID-19. The table came from immunoSEQ multiplex PCR; TCRdb's copy has only in-frame clones and leaves some out. The sample lists 150,000 or so clones; approximately 86% were seen once. The sample was peripheral blood. All receptors derive from a woman in her fifties or sixties with acute or convalescent COVID-19. The CDR3 runs from the conserved cysteine through the conserved F or W. The D gene is left open where the match is weak. Where a row states a size, it is once, few, many or the class of an expanded clone; other rows omit it.

j_call clone_size d_call v_call cdr3_nt cdr3_aa
TRBJ1-6 . . TRBV14 TGTGCCAGCAGCCAGCGCTCCTATAATTCACCCCTCCACTTT CASSQRSYNSPLHF
TRBJ1-3 . TRBD1 TRBV5-1 TGCGCCAGCAGCTTGGATACAGGGGGCTTAGGAAACACCATATATTTT CASSLDTGGLGNTIYF
TRBJ1-2 . TRBD1 TRBV13 TGTGCCAGCAGCTTTCGACAGGGTGCAAACTATGGCTACACCTTC CASSFRQGANYGYTF
TRBJ2-1 . TRBD1 TRBV5-1 TGCGCCAGCACCGAGGGACAGGCCGGGTTTGATGAGCAGTTCTTC CASTEGQAGFDEQFF
TRBJ1-2 . TRBD1 TRBV5-1 TGCGCCAGCAGCCTACCGCAAACAGGGGGCATCTATGGCTACACCTTC CASSLPQTGGIYGYTF
TRBJ1-1 . . TRBV5-4 TGTGCCAGCAGCCAGATGTGGACAGTCAACACTGAAGCTTTCTTT CASSQMWTVNTEAFF
TRBJ2-6 few . TRBV30 TGTGCCTGGAGTGATGGTTACAGATCTGGGGCCAACGTCCTGACTTTC CAWSDGYRSGANVLTF
TRBJ2-7 . TRBD1 TRBV29-1 TGCAGCGTTGAAGATTACCCTAAGCCCGGGACAGAGTACGAGCAGTACTTC CSVEDYPKPGTEYEQYF
TRBJ2-5 . TRBD2 TRBV4-3 TGCGCCAGCAGCCACGGTCTAGCGGGGGACCAAGAGACCCAGTACTTC CASSHGLAGDQETQYF
TRBJ2-5 . TRBD2 TRBV19 TGTGCCAGTAGTCCTGCAGGGACTAGCGGGCTCCACCGTAGAGAGACCCAGTACTTC CASSPAGTSGLHRRETQYF
TRBJ1-2 . . TRBV30 TGTGCCTGGAGATTAGCGGGGAACTATGGCTACACCTTC CAWRLAGNYGYTF
TRBJ1-3 . . TRBV18 TGTGCCAGCAACAACCCGCGAAACACCATATATTTT CASNNPRNTIYF
TRBJ1-1 once . TRBV19 TGTGCCAGTAACATAAGGGAACAGGGAGGGACCTTTTCGAACACTGAAGCTTTCTTT CASNIREQGGTFSNTEAFF
TRBJ2-6 . . TRBV28 TGTGCCAGCAGTTTATTGGGGAGTGGGGCCAACGTCCTGACTTTC CASSLLGSGANVLTF
TRBJ2-1 . . TRBV4-1 TGCGCCAGCAGCCAAGTTTTGGGGCATCTTGGTGAGCAGTTCTTC CASSQVLGHLGEQFF
TRBJ1-4 . TRBD1 TRBV5-1 TGCGCCAGCAGCTATCCGGGACAGGGGTCGGGGGGTAATGAAAAACTGTTTTTT CASSYPGQGSGGNEKLFF
TRBJ1-6 . . TRBV3-1/TRBV3-2 TGTGCCAGCAGCCAAATGGGGGCAGGTAATAATTCACCCCTCCACTTT CASSQMGAGNNSPLHF
TRBJ1-1 once TRBD1 TRBV7-9 TGTGCCAGCAGGGCGATGGACAGGGCAAGGAACACTGAAGCTTTCTTT CASRAMDRARNTEAFF
TRBJ1-1 . . TRBV27 TGTGCCAGCAGTTTACAGGGGCACACTGAAGCTTTCTTT CASSLQGHTEAFF
TRBJ2-3 . . TRBV5-1 TGCGCCAGCAGCTTGGAGGGGATGGGGAGCACAGATACGCAGTATTTT CASSLEGMGSTDTQYF
TRBJ1-2 . . TRBV6-6 TGTGCCAGCAGTTACGACAGCGACTATGGCTACACCTTC CASSYDSDYGYTF
TRBJ2-1 . . TRBV27 TGTGCCAGCAGTTTACGCCTAGCGACCCTCCATGAGCAGTTCTTC CASSLRLATLHEQFF
TRBJ1-4 . . TRBV7-2 TGTGCCAGCAGCTTAGGAGAGGGGGTGGGAAAACTGTTTTTT CASSLGEGVGKLFF
TRBJ1-2 . . TRBV5-4 TGTGCCAGCAGCTTGGAGTCAGACTATGGCTACACCTTC CASSLESDYGYTF
TRBJ2-7 . TRBD1 TRBV19 TGTGCCAGTCAACCCCGGGACAGGGGCTACGAGCAGTACTTC CASQPRDRGYEQYF
TRBJ2-3 . TRBD1 TRBV18 TGTGCCAGCTCACCGACAGGGGCGAGGACAGATACGCAGTATTTT CASSPTGARTDTQYF
TRBJ1-2 few TRBD1 TRBV6-5 TGTGCCAGCAGTAATTATTTGGACAGGGTGGGTGGCTACACCTTC CASSNYLDRVGGYTF
TRBJ1-2 . TRBD1 TRBV14 TGTGCCAGCAGCCACGAGGGACAGGGAGTCTATGGCTACACCTTC CASSHEGQGVYGYTF
TRBJ1-1 . TRBD1 TRBV28 TGTGCCAGCAGTAAAGGGGGCGCAATAATTAACACTGAAGCTTTCTTT CASSKGGAIINTEAFF
TRBJ2-5 . TRBD1 TRBV5-1 TGCGCCAGCAGCAGCCGGACAGGGAACCCACAAGAGACCCAGTACTTC CASSSRTGNPQETQYF
TRBJ2-2 . TRBD1 TRBV5-1 TGCGCCAGCAGCTTGTTGGGGACAGGGGGCCCCGGGGAGCTGTTTTTT CASSLLGTGGPGELFF
TRBJ1-2 . TRBD1 TRBV6-5 TGTGCCAGCACCGACAGGGTGAATGGCTACACCTTC CASTDRVNGYTF
TRBJ2-3 . TRBD2 TRBV4-2 TGTGCCAGCAGCCATATAGCGGGGGGCGATGCACAGGATACGCAGTATTTT CASSHIAGGDAQDTQYF
TRBJ1-6 . . TRBV6-6 TGTGCCAGCAGTTATTCAGGGGATACGAATTCACCCCTCCACTTT CASSYSGDTNSPLHF
TRBJ1-1 . TRBD1 TRBV5-1 TGCGCCAGCAGCTTGGGGGGACAGGGTGGTCGCACTGAAGCTTTCTTT CASSLGGQGGRTEAFF
TRBJ2-3 . TRBD2 TRBV11-2 TGTGCCAGCAGCTTCCGACTAGCGGGCCTCACAGATACGCAGTATTTT CASSFRLAGLTDTQYF
TRBJ2-7 once . TRBV6-5 TGTGCCAGCAGTTACTCTTCGGGCGGAGGGTTCTCCGAGCAGTACTTC CASSYSSGGGFSEQYF
TRBJ1-6 . . TRBV28 TGTGCCAGCAAACTGACTGGACAGCATAATTCACCCCTCCACTTT CASKLTGQHNSPLHF
TRBJ2-2 once TRBD1 TRBV11-2 TGTGCCAGCAGCTTAAATACAGGGGGAGGGAACACCGGGGAGCTGTTTTTT CASSLNTGGGNTGELFF
TRBJ2-1 once TRBD1 TRBV5-1 TGCGCCAGCAGCACGGACAGGCACAATGAGCAGTTCTTC CASSTDRHNEQFF
TRBJ2-1 . TRBD2 TRBV7-3 TGTGCCAGCAGCCCATCGGGACTAGCGGGTACGAATGAGCAGTTCTTC CASSPSGLAGTNEQFF
TRBJ2-7 few . TRBV4-2 TGTGCCAGCAGCCTTAGTCAGACTAGGGGACTCTACGAGCAGTACTTC CASSLSQTRGLYEQYF
TRBJ2-3 . . TRBV5-6 TGTGCCAGCAGCCCCCAGACAGCTCCTAGCACAGATACGCAGTATTTT CASSPQTAPSTDTQYF
TRBJ1-2 . TRBD1 TRBV27 TGTGCCAGCAGTTTTACAGGGGCTGCACTTGGTGGTGGCTACACCTTC CASSFTGAALGGGYTF